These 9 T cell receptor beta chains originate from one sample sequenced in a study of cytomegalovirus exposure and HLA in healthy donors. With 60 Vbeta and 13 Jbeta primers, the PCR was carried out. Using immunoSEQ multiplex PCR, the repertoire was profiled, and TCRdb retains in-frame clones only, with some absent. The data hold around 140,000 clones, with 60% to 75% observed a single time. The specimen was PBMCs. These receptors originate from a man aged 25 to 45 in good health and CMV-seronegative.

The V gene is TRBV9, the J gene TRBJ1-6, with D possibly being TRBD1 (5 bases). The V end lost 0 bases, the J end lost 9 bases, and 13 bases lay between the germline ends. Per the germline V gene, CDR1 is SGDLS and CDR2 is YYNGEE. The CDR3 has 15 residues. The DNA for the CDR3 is TGTGCCAGCAGCGTAGGGTGGCAGGGAGGTTCACCCCTCCACTTT. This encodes CASSVGWQGGSPLHF.

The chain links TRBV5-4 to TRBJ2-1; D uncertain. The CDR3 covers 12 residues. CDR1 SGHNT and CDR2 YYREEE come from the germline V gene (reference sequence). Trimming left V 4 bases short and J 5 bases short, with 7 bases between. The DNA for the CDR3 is TGTGCCAGCAGCCCCCAAAACAATGAGCAGTTCTTC. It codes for CASSPQNNEQFF.

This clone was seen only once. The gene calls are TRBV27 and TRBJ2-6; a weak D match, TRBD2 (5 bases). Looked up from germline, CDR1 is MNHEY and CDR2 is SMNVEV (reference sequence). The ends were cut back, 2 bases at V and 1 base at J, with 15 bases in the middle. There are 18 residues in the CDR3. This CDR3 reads CASSLEFRGPSGANVLTF. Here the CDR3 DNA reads TGTGCCAGCAGTTTAGAATTTCGAGGGCCTTCTGGGGCCAACGTCCTGACTTTC.

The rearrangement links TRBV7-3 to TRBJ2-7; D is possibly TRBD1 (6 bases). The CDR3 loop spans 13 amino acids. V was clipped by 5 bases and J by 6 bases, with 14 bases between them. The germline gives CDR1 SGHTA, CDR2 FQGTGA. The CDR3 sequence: CASSPQGSGEQYF. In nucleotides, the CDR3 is TGTGCCAGCAGCCCACAGGGTTCGGGCGAGCAGTACTTC.

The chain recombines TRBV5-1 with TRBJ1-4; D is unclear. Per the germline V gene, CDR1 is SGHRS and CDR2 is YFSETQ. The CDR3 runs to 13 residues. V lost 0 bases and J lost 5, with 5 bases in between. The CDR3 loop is CASSLVSNEKLFF. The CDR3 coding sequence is TGCGCCAGCAGCTTGGTTTCAAATGAAAAACTGTTTTTT.

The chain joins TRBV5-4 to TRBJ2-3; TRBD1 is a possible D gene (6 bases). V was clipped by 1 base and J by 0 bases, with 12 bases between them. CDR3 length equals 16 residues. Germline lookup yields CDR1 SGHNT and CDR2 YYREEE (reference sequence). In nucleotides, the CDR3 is TGTGCCAGCAGCTTGTGGGGGCGAGTTAGCACAGATACGCAGTATTTT. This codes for CASSLWGRVSTDTQYF.

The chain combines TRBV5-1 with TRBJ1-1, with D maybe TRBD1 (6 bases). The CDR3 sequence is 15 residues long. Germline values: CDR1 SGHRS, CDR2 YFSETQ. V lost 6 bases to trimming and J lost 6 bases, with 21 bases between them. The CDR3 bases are TGCGCCAGCATCAAAGGCTCGGGGAGGGGGTCTGAAGCTTTCTTT. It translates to CASIKGSGRGSEAFF.

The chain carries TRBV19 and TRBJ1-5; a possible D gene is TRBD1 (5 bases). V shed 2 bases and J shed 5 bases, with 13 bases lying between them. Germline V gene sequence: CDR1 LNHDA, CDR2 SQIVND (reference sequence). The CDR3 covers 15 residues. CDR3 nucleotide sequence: TGTGCCAGTAGTATAAGTTCAGGGCTTCATCAGCCCCAGCATTTT. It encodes CASSISSGLHQPQHF.

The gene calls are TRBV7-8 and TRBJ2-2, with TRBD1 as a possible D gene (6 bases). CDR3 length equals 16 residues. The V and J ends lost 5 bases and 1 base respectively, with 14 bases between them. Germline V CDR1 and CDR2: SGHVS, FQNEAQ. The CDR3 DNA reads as TGTGCCAGCAGCCTATGGGAAGGGGGGAACACCGGGGAGCTGTTTTTT. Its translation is CASSLWEGGNTGELFF.